The 3 T cell receptor beta chains in this list originate from one sample, sequenced in a study of T cell responses to AZD1222 COVID-19 vaccine. Clones were sequenced by immunoSEQ multiplex PCR, and TCRdb holds only the in-frame ones, with some missing. The repertoire holds 95,000 to 100,000 clones, with roughly 86% as singletons. Specimen: peripheral blood, collected 28 days after the second AZD1222 dose. The source of these receptors is an adult who received the AZD1222 COVID-19 vaccine.

The chain carries TRBV19 and TRBJ2-1; D is unclear. Trimming took off 5 bases at V and 0 bases at J, with 5 bases between the two ends. The germline gives CDR1 LNHDA, CDR2 SQIVND (reference sequence). This CDR3 has 13 amino acids. The DNA for the CDR3 is TGTGCCAGTAGTCCGATCTCCTACAATGAGCAGTTCTTC. Its protein is CASSPISYNEQFF.

The V gene is TRBV7-8, the J gene TRBJ1-6, with D possibly matching TRBD1 (5 bases). The CDR3 contains 15 residues. With 1 base removed from V and 10 bases from J, the gap between germline ends came to 14 bases. Germline CDR1 reads SGHVS; CDR2 reads FQNEAQ. The CDR3 nucleotides are TGTGCCAGCAGCTTAGGCGGGGCGGGAGGGTCACCCCTCCACTTT. This translates into CASSLGGAGGSPLHF.

This clone appeared a single time. The sample holds other DNA sequences that translate to the same CDR3. This rearrangement joins TRBV5-1 to TRBJ2-7; a possible D gene is TRBD1 (6 bases). CDR3 length: 15 residues. V lost 1 base to trimming and J lost 2 bases, with 13 bases between them. Germline CDR1 and CDR2: SGHRS and YFSETQ. The CDR3 region has the DNA TGCGCCAGCAGCTTGAGTCAGGGGAGAGCCTACGAGCAGTACTTC. Residues: CASSLSQGRAYEQYF.